The T cell receptor beta chain under discussion was sequenced for a study of T-cell reconstitution after alpha-beta-depleted transplantation in children. This clonotype occurred a few times. Unique molecular identifiers were built into the TCRbeta library. A single record per CDR3 protein comes from TCRdb applying MiXCR to the PCR reads. Here the sample spans around 600,000 distinct CDR3 sequences, approximately 10% being singletons. V was clipped by 5 bases and J by 3 bases, with 14 bases between them. CDR1 MNHEY and CDR2 SMNVEV come from the germline V gene (reference sequence). The CDR3 runs to 14 residues.

The source was PBMCs from the stem cell graft donor, collected from the stem cell graft. This clonotype was sampled from a human donor who donated a stem cell graft to a child with acute myeloid leukemia. The chain carries TRBV27 and TRBJ2-7; possibly TRBD2 for D (6 bases). CDR3 residues: CASSPSGTVYEQYF. CDR3 nucleotide sequence: TGTGCCAGCAGTCCCTCAGGGACTGTCTACGAGCAGTACTTC.